This T cell receptor beta chain was observed in a study of human T cells and chemical hapten exposure. The time point here: patch test 1, 2 weeks after DPC sensitization. Treatment reported: therapeutic diphenylcyclopropenone sensitization with weekly scalp DPC. One entry per CDR3 protein, called by TCRdb with MiXCR from the RACE reads. The sample carries 75,000 to 90,000 distinct CDR3 sequences, around 7.8% recorded once. This clonotype was recorded at least ten times. The V end was cut by 4 bases, the J end by 2 bases, with 13 bases between. The germline CDR1 and CDR2 sequences are DFQATT and SNEGSKA (reference sequence). There are 14 residues in the CDR3.

The chain employs TRBV20-1 and TRBJ2-3; D is perhaps TRBD2 (5 bases). This receptor was taken from a woman in her 30s with alopecia areata. Some clones in this sample may be carry-over from other donors' samples. Specimen: whole blood, collected in connection with sensitization to the hapten diphenylcyclopropenone (DPC). CDR3 loop: CSATVGGYTDTQYF. The CDR3 DNA follows: TGCAGTGCTACGGTCGGCGGGTACACAGATACGCAGTATTTT.